This T cell receptor beta chain comes out of a study of cytomegalovirus exposure and HLA in healthy donors. General study findings and limits: There were some public TCRs occurring in many donors, but most TCR sequences were rare. Cytomegalovirus-associated status was assigned to fewer than 200 TCR beta chains. In vitro data verified three CMV-associated chains as specific for CMV antigens.

This CDR3 has 17 residues. Germline CDR1 reads MRHNA; CDR2 reads SNTAGT. V lost 5 bases, J lost 0 bases, and 9 bases stayed unmatched. Here immunoSEQ multiplex PCR was the method, and the copy in TCRdb shows in-frame clones only, minus some. The repertoire holds about 120,000 clones, more than 70% seen once, with 1.5% to 2% in the top ten. About this clone itself: The antigen is undetermined.

The chain links TRBV6-4 to TRBJ2-1, with 8 positions matching TRBD2. The source is a man younger than 35 in good health and CMV-seronegative. The sample was PBMCs. The CDR3 nucleotides are TGTGCCAGCAGTTCAAGCGGGGGATACATCTCCTACAATGAGCAGTTCTTC. Translation gives CASSSSGGYISYNEQFF.